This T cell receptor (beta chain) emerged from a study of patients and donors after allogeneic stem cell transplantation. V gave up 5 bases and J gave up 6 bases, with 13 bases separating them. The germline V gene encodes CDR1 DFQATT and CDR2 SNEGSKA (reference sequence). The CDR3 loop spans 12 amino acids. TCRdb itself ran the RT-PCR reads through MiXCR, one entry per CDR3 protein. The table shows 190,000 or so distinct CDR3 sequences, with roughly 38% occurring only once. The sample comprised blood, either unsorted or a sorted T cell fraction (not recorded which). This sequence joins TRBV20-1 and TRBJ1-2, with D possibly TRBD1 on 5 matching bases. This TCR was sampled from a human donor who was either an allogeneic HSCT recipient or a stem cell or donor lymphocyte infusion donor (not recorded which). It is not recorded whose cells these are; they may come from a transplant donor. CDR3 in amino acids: CSALGGEHGYTF. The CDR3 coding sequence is TGCAGTGCTCTCGGAGGGGAGCATGGCTACACCTTC.